The 5 T cell receptor beta chains below come from one sample, sequenced in a study of blood T cell repertoires in COVID-19. The repertoire was sequenced with immunoSEQ multiplex PCR; TCRdb's copy has only in-frame clones and lacks some. The sample includes some 300,000 clones, 90% of them seen just once. Sequencing input: peripheral blood. These receptors came from a woman aged 50 to 60 with COVID-19, enrolled during active disease.

The CDR3 sequence is CASSPLAGIYNEQFF. The CDR3 DNA reads as TGTGCCAGCAGTCCTCTAGCGGGAATTTACAATGAGCAGTTCTTC. The rearrangement uses TRBV6-4 and TRBJ2-1, with TRBD2 identical over 9 bases. With V trimmed by 5 bases and J by 4 bases, 6 bases remained unmatched. This CDR3 comprises 15 residues. Germline V gives CDR1 MRHNA, CDR2 SNTAGT.

This clone was seen once. The chain recombines TRBV29-1 with TRBJ1-5, with TRBD1 as a possible D gene (5 bases). This CDR3 region has 13 residues. Between the trimmed V and J ends, which lost 0 bases and 6 bases, there was a span of 9 bases. Germline V gives CDR1 SQVTM, CDR2 ANQGSEA. The CDR3 nucleotides read TGCAGCGTTGAAGACAGGGTGGGTCAGCCCCAGCATTTT. Translated, it gives CSVEDRVGQPQHF.

The chain recombines TRBV14 with TRBJ2-7, with a possible D match to TRBD2 (5 bases). The CDR3 extends over 14 amino acids. Germline values: CDR1 SGHDN, CDR2 FVKESK. V lost 4 bases and J 2 bases, leaving 12 bases between the germline ends. CDR3 region: CASSPKGRAYEQYF. The CDR3 DNA is TGTGCCAGCAGCCCGAAAGGGCGGGCCTACGAGCAGTACTTC.

This sequence joins TRBV6-5 and TRBJ2-7; TRBD2 is a possible D gene (6 bases). Germline assignment: CDR1 MNHEY and CDR2 SVGAGI. The CDR3 runs 14 residues. The ends were cut back, 5 bases at V and 2 bases at J, with 13 bases in the middle. CDR3 sequence: CASSNLAAPYEQYF. CDR3 sequence (DNA): TGTGCCAGCAGTAATTTAGCGGCCCCCTACGAGCAGTACTTC.

V usage is TRBV6-5 and J usage is TRBJ2-3; weak D call: TRBD1 (6 bases). Between the trimmed V and J ends, which lost 6 bases and 3 bases, there was a span of 10 bases. The CDR3 sequence is 13 residues long. Germline loops: CDR1 MNHEY, CDR2 SVGAGI. Here the CDR3 DNA reads TGTGCCAGCAGATCAACAGGGACAGATACGCAGTATTTT. Encoded protein: CASRSTGTDTQYF.